The 18 T cell receptor beta chains reported below all come from one sample, sequenced in a study of beta chain features in type 1 diabetes. Expressed TCRB transcripts were sequenced because the entire RNA isolate underwent reverse transcription. TCRdb's copy holds only in-frame clones and misses some; the assay was immunoSEQ multiplex PCR. The sample carries a few hundred thousand clones, 11% to 15% recorded once. The sequenced sample consisted of central memory CD4+ T cells from blood. These receptors originate from a man younger than 40 in good health.

This clone has more than one count but fewer than ten. The gene calls are TRBV18 and TRBJ2-3; D assignment may be TRBD1 or TRBD2 (5 bases each). V was cut by 3 bases and J by 4 bases, with 20 bases left in between. Per germline, CDR1 KGHSH and CDR2 LQKENI. This CDR3 is built from 17 residues. Here the CDR3 reads CASSPVPGTNRADTQYF. CDR3 DNA sequence: TGTGCCAGCTCACCCGTGCCGGGGACCAACCGGGCAGATACGCAGTATTTT.

A remark on this clone: An end of the junction does not agree with germline; a read error may underlie this. The chain recombines TRBV29-1 with TRBJ1-1, with TRBD1 matching 10 bases. Per germline, CDR1 SQVTM and CDR2 ANQGSEA. This CDR3 spans 14 amino acids. The CDR3 loop reads CSVDSDRGFTEALF. For the CDR3, the DNA is TGCAGCGTTGACTCGGACAGGGGGTTCACTGAAGCTCTCTTT.

This clone showed up many times. The chain recombines TRBV18 with TRBJ2-1, with D uncertain. Trimming shortened V by 3 bases and J by 4 bases, and 13 bases separated the two germline ends. This CDR3 spans 15 amino acids. Germline V CDR1 and CDR2: KGHSH, LQKENI. CDR3 sequence reads: CASSPVTRPYNEQFF. CDR3 coding DNA: TGTGCCAGCTCACCTGTAACCCGGCCTTACAATGAGCAGTTCTTC.

This clone was seen more than once but under ten times. Other DNA sequences in this sample translate to the same CDR3. The chain is built from TRBV7-7 and TRBJ2-7, with D unresolved. The germline gives CDR1 SSHAT, CDR2 FNYEAQ (reference sequence). This CDR3 is built from 16 residues. CDR3 DNA: TGTGCTAGCAGCCGCCCTTGTGGCCCTCTCTCCTACGAGCAGTACGTC. Translated, it gives CASSRPCGPLSYEQYV.

About this clone itself: Other nucleotide sequences from this sample produce the same CDR3. The CDR3 sequence is CASSVSGSQETQYF. In DNA form, the CDR3 reads TGTGCCAGCAGCGTCAGCGGTTCTCAGGAGACCCAGTACTTC. J is TRBJ2-5 and V is TRBV9; tentatively, D is TRBD2 (5 bases). This CDR3 is built from 14 residues. The V end lost 2 bases, the J end lost 5 bases, and 13 bases lay between the germline ends. Germline assignment: CDR1 SGDLS and CDR2 YYNGEE.

This clone was seen a single time. The CDR3 protein is CASSYRSRLTGNTIYF. The DNA for the CDR3 is TGTGCCAGCAGCTACCGATCCAGGTTAACTGGAAACACCATATATTTT. This chain links TRBV7-2 with TRBJ1-3, with D unresolved. Germline V gene sequence: CDR1 SGHTA, CDR2 FQGNSA. Trimming left V 4 bases short and J 2 bases short, with 15 bases between. This CDR3 is 16 amino acids long.

The V and J genes are TRBV11-3 and TRBJ2-1; 12 bases match TRBD2. The V and J ends lost 7 bases and 9 bases, in that order; junction bases with no gene match: 16. Germline-derived CDR1 and CDR2 are SGHNT and YENEEA. The CDR3 is made up of 17 amino acids. CDR3 region: CASTSIAGRTSGIEQFF. CDR3 DNA: TGTGCCAGCACCTCAATCGCTGGCCGGACTAGCGGGATTGAGCAGTTCTTC.

This clone was seen at least ten times. V and J are TRBV18 and TRBJ2-4, with TRBD2 as a possible D gene (5 bases). The germline V and J ends were trimmed by 3 bases and 6 bases, with 12 bases remaining between them. Germline lookup yields CDR1 KGHSH and CDR2 LQKENI. This CDR3 region has 14 residues. CDR3 DNA sequence: TGTGCCAGCTCACCCTCTAGCTACGGAAACATTCAGTACTTC. Protein: CASSPSSYGNIQYF.

This clone was seen only a few times. One end of the junction fails to match germline, which may point to a read error. The chain links TRBV10-3 to TRBJ2-7; unclear D gene. Germline CDR1 reads ENHRY; CDR2 reads SYGVKD. The CDR3 is 13 residues long. This chain's CDR3 is CASSSGEGYEQYF. For the CDR3, the DNA is TGTGCCAGCAGTTCCGGAGAAGGCTACGAGCAGTACTTC.

This clone has a handful of counts. The rearrangement joins TRBV2 to TRBJ2-3; D ambiguous. The V end was cut by 4 bases, the J end by 4 bases, with 3 bases between. The CDR3 is 11 residues long. The V gene's germline CDR1 is SNHLY and CDR2 FYNNEI. Here the CDR3 DNA reads TGTGCCAGCAGTGCGGCAGATACGCAGTATTTT. Protein product: CASSAADTQYF.

About this clone itself: The sample holds other DNA sequences that translate to the same CDR3. The CDR3 bases are TGTGCCAGCAGCTTGCCAGGGCCAGATACGCAGTATTTT. Protein product: CASSLPGPDTQYF. The chain combines TRBV5-6 with TRBJ2-3; a possible D gene is TRBD1 (5 bases). Between the trimmed V and J ends, which lost 1 base and 4 bases, there was a span of 7 bases. The CDR3 loop spans 13 amino acids. The V gene's germline CDR1 is SGHDT and CDR2 YYEEEE.

This clone appeared a single time. The chain combines TRBV19 with TRBJ1-3; possible D gene TRBD1, 5 bases. Trimming removed 6 bases at V and 0 bases at J, with 18 bases between. Germline V gene sequence: CDR1 LNHDA, CDR2 SQIVND (reference sequence). The CDR3 runs 17 residues. The CDR3 region is CASRPPGGHYSGNTIYF. The CDR3 DNA is TGTGCCAGTAGACCCCCGGGAGGACACTACTCTGGAAACACCATATATTTT.

This clone has more than one count but fewer than ten. This chain uses TRBV6-5 with TRBJ1-2, with TRBD1 matching over 7 bases. V shed 2 bases, J shed 2 bases, and the junction held 5 bases outside the gene matches. The CDR3 is made up of 15 amino acids. Looked up from germline, CDR1 is MNHEY and CDR2 is SVGAGI. The CDR3 DNA is TGTGCCAGCAGTTACATGACAGGGACGAACTATGGCTACACCTTC. This gives the protein CASSYMTGTNYGYTF.

The chain carries TRBV7-8 and TRBJ2-2; 11 bases map to TRBD2. J lost 4 bases, V lost 5 bases, and 6 bases had no gene match. The CDR3 length is 16 residues. The germline V gene encodes CDR1 SGHVS and CDR2 FQNEAQ. The CDR3 protein is CASSQTSGMVTGELFF. The DNA for the CDR3 is TGTGCCAGCAGCCAGACTAGCGGGATGGTCACCGGGGAGCTGTTTTTT.

This clone appeared a few times. The V and J genes are TRBV12-5 and TRBJ2-1; 7 bases line up with TRBD2. Trimming at V came to 1 base and at J to 15 bases, leaving 6 bases not matched to a gene. Per germline, CDR1 LGHNT and CDR2 FRNRAP. The CDR3 extends over 12 amino acids. As DNA, the CDR3 is TGTGCTAGTGGTTTGGACCGGACTAGTACGTTCTTC. Its translation: CASGLDRTSTFF.

This clone was picked up a small number of times. The V gene is TRBV4-3, the J gene TRBJ2-5; no clear D gene. The germline gives CDR1 LGHNA, CDR2 YSLEER. With 0 bases removed from V and 4 bases from J, the gap between germline ends came to 18 bases. This CDR3 contains 17 residues. CDR3 sequence: CASSQDRGPYRGETQYF. The CDR3, as DNA: TGCGCCAGCAGCCAAGATCGCGGCCCCTATAGAGGAGAGACCCAGTACTTC.

In its sample, this clone was seen a few times. V usage is TRBV6-6 and J usage is TRBJ1-4, with 7 bases fitting TRBD1. This CDR3 contains 14 residues. The V segment lost 11 bases and the J segment 0 bases; nucleotides outside the gene matches: 6. Germline V gene lookup returns CDR1 MNHNY and CDR2 SVGAGI (reference sequence). CDR3 protein: CAPRDSATNEKLFF. The CDR3 nucleotides are TGTGCCCCCAGGGACAGCGCAACTAATGAAAAACTGTTTTTT.

The table lists this clone with a few counts. The CDR3 spells CASSLAGGETGELFF. The DNA for the CDR3 is TGCGCCAGCAGCTTGGCCGGGGGCGAGACCGGGGAGCTGTTTTTT. The chain recombines TRBV5-1 with TRBJ2-2, with D perhaps assigned TRBD1 or TRBD2 (6 bases each). Trimming removed 0 bases from V and 5 bases from J, with 11 bases in between. Germline V gene lookup returns CDR1 SGHRS and CDR2 YFSETQ. CDR3 length equals 15 residues.